The next 4 T cell receptor beta chains were all read from a single sample in a study of early T cells in non-severe SARS-CoV-2 infection. In TCRdb, the 5' RACE reads were re-called with MiXCR into one record per CDR3 protein. There are around 80,000 distinct CDR3 sequences in the sample; around 14% occur only once, and 4.5% to 7% lies in the top ten. Sequenced material: whole blood. These receptor sequences come from an adult who was a healthcare worker with PCR-confirmed SARS-CoV-2 infection or an uninfected control (not recorded which).

This clonotype was counted at least ten times. The chain links TRBV18 to TRBJ2-3; 7 nucleotides agree with TRBD1. The CDR3 spans 14 residues. Germline lookup yields CDR1 KGHSH and CDR2 LQKENI. The V gene end was trimmed by 5 bases and the J gene end by 1 base; junction bases not matched to a gene: 3. CDR3 amino acids: CASSGGQRTDTQYF. The CDR3 coding sequence is TGTGCCAGCTCAGGGGGACAGCGCACAGATACGCAGTATTTT.

The rearrangement uses TRBV7-2 and TRBJ1-1; TRBD1 is a possible D gene (5 bases). Germline-derived CDR1 and CDR2 are SGHTA and FQGNSA. The CDR3 is made up of 16 amino acids. Trimming stripped 2 bases from V and 0 bases from J, with 13 bases between. The CDR3 here is CASSLMGRLMNTEAFF. The CDR3 DNA reads as TGTGCCAGCAGCTTAATGGGGCGTCTCATGAACACTGAAGCTTTCTTT.

This clonotype has ten or more counts. V is TRBV19 and J is TRBJ1-5, with a possible D match to TRBD1 (5 bases). This CDR3 spans 13 amino acids. Germline V gene lookup returns CDR1 LNHDA and CDR2 SQIVND (reference sequence). The CDR3 DNA reads as TGTGCGGCTGGAGCTTTCGGGGGTCAGCCCCAGCATTTT. This encodes CAAGAFGGQPQHF.

The chain employs TRBV6-5 and TRBJ1-5; D uncertain. This CDR3 region has 15 residues. V was shortened by 2 bases and J by 1 base, with 9 bases between the two germline ends. Germline V gene data show CDR1 as MNHEY and CDR2 as SVGAGI. The CDR3 region is CASSYRAWSNQPQHF. The CDR3 bases are TGTGCCAGCAGTTACCGGGCCTGGAGCAATCAGCCCCAGCATTTT.